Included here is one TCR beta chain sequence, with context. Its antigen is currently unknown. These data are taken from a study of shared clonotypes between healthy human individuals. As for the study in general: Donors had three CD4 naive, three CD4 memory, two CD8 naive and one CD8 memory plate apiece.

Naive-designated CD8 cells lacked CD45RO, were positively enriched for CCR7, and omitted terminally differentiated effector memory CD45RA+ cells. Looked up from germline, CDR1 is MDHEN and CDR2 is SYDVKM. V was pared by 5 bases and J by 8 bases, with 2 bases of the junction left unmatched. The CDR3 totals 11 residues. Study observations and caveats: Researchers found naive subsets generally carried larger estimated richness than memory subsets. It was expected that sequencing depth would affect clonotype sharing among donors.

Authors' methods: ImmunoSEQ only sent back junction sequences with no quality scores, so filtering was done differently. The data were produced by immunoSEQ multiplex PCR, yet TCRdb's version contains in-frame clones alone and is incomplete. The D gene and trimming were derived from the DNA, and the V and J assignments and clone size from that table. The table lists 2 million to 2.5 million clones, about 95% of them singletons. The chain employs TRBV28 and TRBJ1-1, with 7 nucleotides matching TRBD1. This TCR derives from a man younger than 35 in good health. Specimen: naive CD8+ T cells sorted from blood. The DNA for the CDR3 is TGTGCCAGCAGTCCGGGACAGGAAGCTTTCTTT. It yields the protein CASSPGQEAFF.